Presented here are 21 T cell receptor beta chains from one specimen sequenced in a study of blood T cell repertoires in COVID-19. Sequencing was performed with immunoSEQ multiplex PCR; in TCRdb, only in-frame clones are kept and a portion is missing. The sample has more than 120,000 clones; about 87% are singletons. Sequenced: PBMCs or T cells enriched from blood (not recorded which). The receptors were gathered from a man aged 50-60 years in a cohort exposed to, infected with or recovered from COVID-19 (not recorded which).

The chain employs TRBV12-3 or TRBV12-4 and TRBJ2-7, with TRBD1 as a possible D gene (6 bases). The CDR3 totals 12 residues. V was clipped by 6 bases and J by 5 bases, with 11 bases between them. CDR3 sequence: CASSPGQNEQYF. CDR3 DNA: TGTGCCAGCAGCCCCGGACAGAACGAGCAGTACTTC.

A few counts support this clone. This chain uses TRBV18 with TRBJ2-1, with D maybe TRBD2 (5 bases). The CDR3 consists of 14 residues. V lost 2 bases to trimming and J lost 6 bases, with 11 bases between them. In germline, CDR1 is KGHSH, CDR2 LQKENI. This chain's CDR3 is CASSPARAGNEQFF. For the CDR3, the DNA is TGTGCCAGCTCACCAGCTCGGGCGGGCAATGAGCAGTTCTTC.

This clone was picked up a small number of times. The chain employs TRBV24-1 and TRBJ2-1; TRBD1 aligns across 8 bases. The V gene end was trimmed by 9 bases and the J gene end by 4 bases; junction bases not matched to a gene: 7. The CDR3 sequence is 14 residues long. From germline, CDR1 is KGHDR and CDR2 SFDVKD. The CDR3 loop reads CATGGTGLYNEQFF. The CDR3 bases are TGTGCCACCGGAGGGACAGGACTATACAATGAGCAGTTCTTC.

This chain uses TRBV12-3 or TRBV12-4 with TRBJ1-4; maybe TRBD1 (5 bases). This CDR3 has 12 amino acids. V dropped 6 bases and J dropped 14 bases, with 16 bases sitting between them. CDR3 DNA: TGTGCCAGCAGCGACCTCCCCCGGGGGCTGTTTTTT. Translating gives CASSDLPRGLFF.

The genes are TRBV27 and TRBJ2-1; D call uncertain. The CDR3 runs 14 residues. V was shortened by 2 bases and J by 0 bases, with 5 bases between the two germline ends. Germline assignment: CDR1 MNHEY and CDR2 SMNVEV (reference sequence). CDR3 DNA sequence: TGTGCCAGCAGTTTAGGCAGCTCCTACAATGAGCAGTTCTTC. Its translation: CASSLGSSYNEQFF.

The chain couples TRBV20-1 to TRBJ2-7; no clear D. Trimming removed 3 bases from V and 11 bases from J, with 11 bases in between. CDR3 length: 10 amino acids. CDR1 is DFQATT and CDR2 is SNEGSKA in the germline V gene (reference sequence). DNA for the CDR3: TGCAGTGCTAGGACCACCCAGGAGTACTTC. It specifies CSARTTQEYF.

The chain has TRBV18 and TRBJ2-3; no reliable D call. Germline loops: CDR1 KGHSH, CDR2 LQKENI. The germline V and J ends were trimmed by 2 bases and 1 base, with 7 bases remaining between them. This CDR3 has 14 residues. The CDR3: CASSPIFGTDTQYF. The CDR3 bases are TGTGCCAGCTCACCAATCTTCGGCACAGATACGCAGTATTTT.

The rearrangement joins TRBV7-9 to TRBJ2-5; 8 bases match TRBD1. The germline CDR1 and CDR2 sequences are SEHNR and FQNEAQ (reference sequence). The length of the CDR3 is 16 residues. With 1 base clipped from V and 3 bases from J, the junction kept 7 bases outside the gene matches. CDR3 region: CASSLEGRGRKETQYF. The CDR3 DNA follows: TGTGCCAGCAGCTTAGAAGGCAGGGGGCGCAAAGAGACCCAGTACTTC.

This CDR3 reads CSVGENTEAFF. In nucleotides, the CDR3 is TGCAGCGTCGGTGAGAACACTGAAGCTTTCTTT. The chain uses TRBV29-1 and TRBJ1-1; D is ambiguous. Looked up from germline, CDR1 is SQVTM and CDR2 is ANQGSEA. The length of the CDR3 is 11 residues. With 6 bases removed from V and 1 base from J, the gap between germline ends came to 6 bases.

This sequence joins TRBV28 and TRBJ1-2; 9 bases are a match to TRBD1. This CDR3 comprises 13 residues. V shed 4 bases, J shed 7 bases, and the junction held 4 bases outside the gene matches. Looked up from germline, CDR1 is MDHEN and CDR2 is SYDVKM. The CDR3 sequence is CASSWRTGVGYTF. DNA of the CDR3: TGTGCCAGCAGTTGGAGGACAGGGGTTGGCTACACCTTC.

The genes are TRBV7-3 and TRBJ2-2, with 7 bases matching TRBD2. The J segment lost 0 bases and the V segment lost 1 base, leaving 2 bases of the junction unmatched. Germline V lookup: CDR1 SGHTA, CDR2 FQGTGA. The CDR3 loop spans 16 amino acids. The CDR3 region is CASSLIAGANTGELFF. In DNA, the CDR3 is TGTGCCAGCAGCTTAATAGCGGGTGCGAACACCGGGGAGCTGTTTTTT.

This rearrangement joins TRBV27 to TRBJ2-3; TRBD2 aligns across 7 bases. CDR3 length equals 15 residues. Trimming cost V 4 bases and J 5 bases; bases outside gene matches: 9. Germline V CDR1 and CDR2: MNHEY, SMNVEV (reference sequence). This CDR3 is CASSSLGVAGDTQYF. The CDR3 DNA reads TGTGCCAGCAGTTCCCTCGGGGTAGCGGGAGATACGCAGTATTTT.

This clone was detected only once. The chain recombines TRBV5-1 with TRBJ2-3, with 7 bases matching TRBD2. The CDR3 runs to 16 residues. J was trimmed by 2 bases and V by 0 bases; bases with no gene match: 6. In germline, CDR1 is SGHRS, CDR2 YFSETQ. The CDR3 region is CASSLGLAEYTDTQYF. In nucleotides, the CDR3 is TGCGCCAGCAGCTTGGGCCTAGCGGAGTACACAGATACGCAGTATTTT.

The chain joins TRBV5-1 to TRBJ1-4; D perhaps matches TRBD1 (5 bases). Trimming left V 1 base short and J 2 bases short, with 9 bases between. Germline V gene data show CDR1 as SGHRS and CDR2 as YFSETQ. There are 15 residues in the CDR3. The CDR3 region is CASSLFTGTNEKLFF. CDR3 coding DNA: TGCGCCAGCAGCTTGTTTACAGGCACTAATGAAAAACTGTTTTTT.

This clone was seen more than once but under ten times. The chain combines TRBV3-1 (or the pseudogene TRBV3-2) with TRBJ2-7; TRBD2 agrees at 8 bases. The V gene's germline CDR1 is LGHDT and CDR2 YNNKEL (reference sequence). The CDR3 is 13 residues long. Losses at the gene ends were 0 bases for V and 8 bases for J; bases not matched to a gene: 3. The CDR3 spells CASSQDRGGKQYF. The CDR3 nucleotides read TGTGCCAGCAGCCAAGATCGCGGGGGGAAGCAGTACTTC.

This chain joins TRBV15 and TRBJ1-4, with 8 bases identical to TRBD1. The V segment lost 5 bases and the J segment 3 bases; nucleotides outside the gene matches: 5. Germline CDR1 reads LNHNV; CDR2 reads YYDKDF (reference sequence). The CDR3 is 15 residues long. The CDR3 coding sequence is TGTGCCACCAGCTTTGGACAGGGCGCTAATGAAAAACTGTTTTTT. Translating gives CATSFGQGANEKLFF.

The V call is TRBV5-1, the J call TRBJ1-6; possible D gene TRBD1, 6 bases. CDR3 length equals 15 residues. Looked up from germline, CDR1 is SGHRS and CDR2 is YFSETQ. Trimming took 0 bases from V and 6 from J, leaving 10 bases between them. CDR3: CASSLDRVGNSPLHF. Here the CDR3 DNA reads TGCGCCAGCAGCTTGGACAGGGTTGGTAATTCACCCCTCCACTTT.

The count of this clone is one. J is TRBJ2-7 and V is TRBV3-1 (or the pseudogene TRBV3-2); D is undetermined. The V gene lost 4 bases and the J gene lost 0 bases, with 10 bases spanning the gap. This CDR3 is 14 amino acids long. In germline, CDR1 is LGHDT, CDR2 YNNKEL (reference sequence). CDR3 sequence: CASSPIGSSYEQYF. CDR3 nucleotides: TGTGCCAGCAGCCCGATCGGTAGCTCCTACGAGCAGTACTTC.

This clone appeared a single time. The gene calls are TRBV7-9 and TRBJ1-2, with 7 bases that match TRBD1. Trimming at V came to 1 base and at J to 2 bases, leaving 4 bases not matched to a gene. This CDR3 comprises 15 residues. The germline CDR1 and CDR2 sequences are SEHNR and FQNEAQ (reference sequence). The DNA for the CDR3 is TGTGCCAGCAGCTTAGTGGAGGGGGCGAACTATGGCTACACCTTC. Translating gives CASSLVEGANYGYTF.

The V gene is TRBV19, the J gene TRBJ1-4, with D uncertain. V shed 7 bases and J shed 8 bases, with 17 bases lying between them. Germline V lookup: CDR1 LNHDA, CDR2 SQIVND (reference sequence). This CDR3 contains 14 residues. Here the CDR3 DNA reads TGTGCCAGTACCACCGCGGGGTTTAGCGAAAAACTGTTTTTT. As protein: CASTTAGFSEKLFF. The variable domain in full, with the rest retrieved from reference TRBV19 and TRBJ1-4, is DGGITQSPKYLFRKEGQNVTLSCEQNLNHDAMYWYRQDPGQGLRLIYYSQIVNDFQKGDIAEGYSVSREKKESFPLTVTSAQKNPTAFYLCASTTAGFSEKLFFGSGTQLSVL.

This chain joins TRBV15 and TRBJ2-7; 12 bases are a match to TRBD2. This CDR3 contains 16 residues. Germline CDR1 and CDR2: LNHNV and YYDKDF (reference sequence). With 5 bases clipped from V and 2 bases from J, the junction kept 7 bases outside the gene matches. The chain's CDR3 is CATSPLSSGGAYEQYF. As DNA, the CDR3 is TGTGCCACCAGCCCACTGTCTAGCGGGGGGGCCTACGAGCAGTACTTC.